The rows below give T cell receptor beta chains drawn from one sample of a study of post-analysis software for immune sequencing data. TCRdb processed the PCR reads anew with MiXCR; each CDR3 protein has one entry. The sample carries roughly 400,000 distinct CDR3 sequences, less than 40% recorded once. Material for sequencing was blood. Every receptor here comes from a girl aged 2 to 10 with multiple sclerosis. Both conserved end residues are part of each CDR3. Size values are once, few and many counts, or a class for expanded clones, and some rows have none.

TRBJ2-1	TRBV9	-	CASSPPFGQAPWASGYNEQFF
TRBJ1-1	TRBV20-1	few	CSARDPWAGNTEAFF
TRBJ2-7	TRBV28	-	CASSTILGHTIPTYEQYF
TRBJ2-3	TRBV7-3	-	CVSSPGGDGYTQYF
TRBJ2-1	TRBV9	many	CASSPQGAGDNEQFF
TRBJ2-5	TRBV6-6	-	CASSRRGTFQETQYF
TRBJ2-7	TRBV25-1	-	CASEPGQGYEQYF
TRBJ2-3	TRBV12-3/TRBV12-4	-	CASSSSGLAPDTQYF
TRBJ2-6	TRBV4-2	-	CASSQDAGAGANVLTF
TRBJ2-3	TRBV5-1	-	CASSRLTSGRINTDTQYF
TRBJ1-1	TRBV7-2	-	CASSLGGAGGWTEAFF
TRBJ1-1	TRBV5-5	-	CASSLINFGTEAFF
TRBJ2-1	TRBV4-3	-	CASSWTSGGADEQFF
TRBJ1-6	TRBV10-3	-	CAISPLSGTGGSPRHF
TRBJ1-4	TRBV5-6	few	CASSFRTGSRGEKLFF
TRBJ2-4	TRBV10-3	few	CAISESGRGEAAKNIQYF
TRBJ2-5	TRBV7-2	few	CASSSLAGGPWGTQYF